This entry describes one T cell receptor beta chain. Using immunoSEQ multiplex PCR, the repertoire was profiled, and TCRdb retains in-frame clones only, with some absent. The sample includes some 120,000 clones, just over 90% of them seen just once. The data are from a study of control samples from healthy donors and cancer patients. CDR1 SGHDT and CDR2 YYEEEE come from the germline V gene. The CDR3 length is 16 residues. Trimming cost V 4 bases and J 8 bases; bases outside gene matches: 14. Sequenced input: PBMCs. The sequence derives from a man aged 50 to 60 with head and neck cancer. The J gene is TRBJ2-1, the V gene TRBV5-6; 8 bases fit TRBD2. This CDR3 reads CASSPQGLAWRDEQFF. The CDR3 DNA is TGTGCCAGCAGCCCCCAAGGACTAGCCTGGAGGGATGAGCAGTTCTTC.